This T cell receptor beta chain stems from a study of cytomegalovirus exposure and HLA in healthy donors. Primers included in the PCR were 60 Vbeta and 13 Jbeta primers. Method: immunoSEQ multiplex PCR; TCRdb's copy keeps in-frame clones and lacks some. Counted here are roughly 190,000 clones, around 86% occurring once; the ten biggest clones make up 1.5% to 2%. Notes on the study in general: Other equally common chains were less clonally expanded than HLA-associated TCR beta chains, a later analysis showed. Most subjects' HLA-A and HLA-B alleles were reportedly predicted from TCR beta sequences. CMV antigen specificity of a few CMV-associated chains was confirmed in vitro. Per a prior analysis, the majority of TCR beta V segments were productive roughly 90% or roughly 30% of the time.

The germline gives CDR1 SNHLY, CDR2 FYNNEI. Trimming shortened V by 6 bases and J by 8 bases, and 20 bases separated the two germline ends. The CDR3 has 15 residues. Note on this clone: Its specificity is unknown.

This chain connects TRBV2 to TRBJ2-1, with D maybe TRBD2 (6 bases). This TCR derives from a woman younger than 35 in good health and CMV-seronegative. Sequencing used PBMCs. DNA of the CDR3: TGTGCCAGCAGCCCCCGGGACTCGACGGGCCATGAGCAGTTCTTC. Its translation is CASSPRDSTGHEQFF. The full variable domain, completed using reference TRBV2 and TRBJ2-1, is EPEVTQTPSHQVTQMGQEVILRCVPISNHLYFYWYRQILGQKVEFLVSFYNNEISEKSEIFDDQFSVERPDGSNFTLKIRSTKLEDSAMYFCASSPRDSTGHEQFFGPGTRLTVL.